This TCR beta chain was captured in a study of blood T cell repertoires in COVID-19. Study background: Nucleic acid was either cDNA or gDNA, and it came from T cells, B-cell-depleted T cells, or PBMCs.

TCRdb's table, derived via immunoSEQ multiplex PCR, lists solely in-frame clones and lacks some. Of around 300,000 clones in the sample, approximately 89% are singletons; the top ten hold about 8.4%. This clone occurred a few times. All enrollees were about 18 to 89 years old and from under 25 US areas. Participants were placed into cohorts based on the clinical history they reported. Cohort 3 donors counted as recovered after two negative PCRs, clearance, or resolved symptoms. In germline, CDR1 is SGHNT, CDR2 YYREEE (reference sequence). V shed 3 bases and J 1 base; nucleotides not matched to a gene: 12. This CDR3 contains 17 residues.

The sequence was obtained from a woman in her thirties who had recovered from COVID-19. J is TRBJ1-1 and V is TRBV5-4; 7 nucleotides agree with TRBD1. The sequenced sample was PBMCs or T cells enriched from blood (not recorded which). DNA for the CDR3: TGTGCCAGCAGCTATACGGACAGGTTGGAGTCGAACACTGAAGCTTTCTTT. Translating gives CASSYTDRLESNTEAFF.